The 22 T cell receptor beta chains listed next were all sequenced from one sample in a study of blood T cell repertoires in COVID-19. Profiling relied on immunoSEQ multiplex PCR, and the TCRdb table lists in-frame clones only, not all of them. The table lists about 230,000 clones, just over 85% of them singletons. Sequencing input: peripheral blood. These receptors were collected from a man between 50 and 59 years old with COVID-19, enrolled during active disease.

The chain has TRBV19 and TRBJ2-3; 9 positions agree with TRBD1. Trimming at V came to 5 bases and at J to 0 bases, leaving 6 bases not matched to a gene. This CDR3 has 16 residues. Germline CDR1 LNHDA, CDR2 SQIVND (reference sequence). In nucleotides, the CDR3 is TGTGCCAGTAGTCGTCCCGGACAGGGGAGCACAGATACGCAGTATTTT. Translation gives CASSRPGQGSTDTQYF. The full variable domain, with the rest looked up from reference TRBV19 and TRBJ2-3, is DGGITQSPKYLFRKEGQNVTLSCEQNLNHDAMYWYRQDPGQGLRLIYYSQIVNDFQKGDIAEGYSVSREKKESFPLTVTSAQKNPTAFYLCASSRPGQGSTDTQYFGPGTRLTVL.

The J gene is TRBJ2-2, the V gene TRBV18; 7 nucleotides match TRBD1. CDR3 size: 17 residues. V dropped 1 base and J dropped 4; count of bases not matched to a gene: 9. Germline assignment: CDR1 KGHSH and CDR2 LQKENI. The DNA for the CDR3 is TGTGCCAGCTCACCACTGACGGCCCAGGGGGTCACCGGGGAGCTGTTTTTT. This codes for CASSPLTAQGVTGELFF.

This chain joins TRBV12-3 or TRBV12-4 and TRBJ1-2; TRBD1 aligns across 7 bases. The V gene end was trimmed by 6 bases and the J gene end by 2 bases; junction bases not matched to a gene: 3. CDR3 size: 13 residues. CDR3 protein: CASSTGVNYGYTF. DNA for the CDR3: TGTGCCAGCAGCACAGGGGTGAACTATGGCTACACCTTC.

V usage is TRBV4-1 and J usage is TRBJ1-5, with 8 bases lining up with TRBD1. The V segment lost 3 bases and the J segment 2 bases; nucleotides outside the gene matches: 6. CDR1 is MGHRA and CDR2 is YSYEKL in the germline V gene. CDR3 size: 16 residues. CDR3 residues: CASSHDGQGGNQPQHF. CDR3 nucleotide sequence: TGCGCCAGCAGCCATGACGGACAGGGAGGCAATCAGCCCCAGCATTTT.

The DNA for the CDR3 is TGTGCCAGCAGTATCACAGGGGACAATCAGCCCCAGCATTTT. Translation gives CASSITGDNQPQHF. The rearrangement links TRBV6-5 to TRBJ1-5, with TRBD1 matching 7 bases. Germline V lookup: CDR1 MNHEY, CDR2 SVGAGI. This CDR3 has 14 amino acids. With 5 bases clipped from V and 3 bases from J, the junction kept 4 bases outside the gene matches.

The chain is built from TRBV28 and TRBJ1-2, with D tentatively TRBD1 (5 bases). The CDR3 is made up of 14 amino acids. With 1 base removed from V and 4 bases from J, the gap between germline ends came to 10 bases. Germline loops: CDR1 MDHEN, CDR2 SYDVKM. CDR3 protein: CASSLFQGSYGYTF. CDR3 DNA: TGTGCCAGCAGTTTATTTCAGGGATCCTATGGCTACACCTTC.

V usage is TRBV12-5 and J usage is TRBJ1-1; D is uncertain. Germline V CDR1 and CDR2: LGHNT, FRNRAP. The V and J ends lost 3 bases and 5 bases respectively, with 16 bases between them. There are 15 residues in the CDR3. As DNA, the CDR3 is TGTGCTAGTGGTTTCCTCCGGGATGGAACAACTGAAGCTTTCTTT. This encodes CASGFLRDGTTEAFF.

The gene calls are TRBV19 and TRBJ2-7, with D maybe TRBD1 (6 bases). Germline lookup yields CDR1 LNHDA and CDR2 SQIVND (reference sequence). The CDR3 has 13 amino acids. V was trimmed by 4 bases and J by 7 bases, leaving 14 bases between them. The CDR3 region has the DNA TGTGCCAGTAGTACGATACCCCAGGGGGAGCAGTACTTC. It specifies CASSTIPQGEQYF.

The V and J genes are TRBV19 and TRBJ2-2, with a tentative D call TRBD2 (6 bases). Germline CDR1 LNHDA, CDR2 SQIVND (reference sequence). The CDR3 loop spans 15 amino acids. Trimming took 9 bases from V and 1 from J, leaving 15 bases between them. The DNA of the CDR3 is TGTGCCAGCCGCCCTACGGGAGTGAACACCGGGGAGCTGTTTTTT. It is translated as CASRPTGVNTGELFF.

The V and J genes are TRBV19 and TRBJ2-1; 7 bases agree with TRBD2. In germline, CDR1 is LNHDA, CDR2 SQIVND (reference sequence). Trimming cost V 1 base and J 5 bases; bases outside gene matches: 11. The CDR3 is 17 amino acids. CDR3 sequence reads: CASSIVVGGSLHNEQFF. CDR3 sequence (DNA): TGTGCCAGTAGTATAGTGGTAGGCGGGAGCCTCCACAATGAGCAGTTCTTC.

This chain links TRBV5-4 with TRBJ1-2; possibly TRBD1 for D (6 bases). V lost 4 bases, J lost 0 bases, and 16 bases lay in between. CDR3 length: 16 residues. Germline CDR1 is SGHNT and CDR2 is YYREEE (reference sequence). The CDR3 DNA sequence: TGTGCCAGCAGCGATGGACAGAATTTAGCTAACTATGGCTACACCTTC. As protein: CASSDGQNLANYGYTF. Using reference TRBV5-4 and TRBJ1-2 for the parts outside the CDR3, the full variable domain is ETGVTQSPTHLIKTRGQQVTLRCSSQSGHNTVSWYQQALGQGPQFIFQYYREEENGRGNFPPRFSGLQFPNYSSELNVNALELDDSALYLCASSDGQNLANYGYTFGSGTRLTVV.

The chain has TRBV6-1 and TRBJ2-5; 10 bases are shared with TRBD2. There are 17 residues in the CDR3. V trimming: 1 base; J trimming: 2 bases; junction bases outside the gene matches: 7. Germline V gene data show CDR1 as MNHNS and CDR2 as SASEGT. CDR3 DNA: TGTGCCAGCAGTGAAGGCCCGACTAGCGGGTTACAAGAGACCCAGTACTTC. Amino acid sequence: CASSEGPTSGLQETQYF.

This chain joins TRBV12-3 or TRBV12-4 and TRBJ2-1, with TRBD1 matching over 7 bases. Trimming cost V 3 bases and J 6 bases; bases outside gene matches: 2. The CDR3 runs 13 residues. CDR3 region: CASSLTGINEQFF. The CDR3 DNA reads TGTGCCAGCAGTTTGACAGGGATCAATGAGCAGTTCTTC.

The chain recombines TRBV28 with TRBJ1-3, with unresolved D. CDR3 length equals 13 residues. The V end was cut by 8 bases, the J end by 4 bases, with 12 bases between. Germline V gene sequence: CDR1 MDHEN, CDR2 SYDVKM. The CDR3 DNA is TGTGCCAGCGGAGGGCCTGGAGGAAACACCATATATTTT. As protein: CASGGPGGNTIYF.

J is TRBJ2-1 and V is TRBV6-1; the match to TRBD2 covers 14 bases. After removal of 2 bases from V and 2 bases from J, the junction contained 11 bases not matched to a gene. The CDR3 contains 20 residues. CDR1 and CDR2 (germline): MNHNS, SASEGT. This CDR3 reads CASSENPGLAGGPAYNEQFF. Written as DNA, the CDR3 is TGTGCCAGCAGTGAAAACCCAGGACTAGCGGGAGGTCCGGCCTACAATGAGCAGTTCTTC.

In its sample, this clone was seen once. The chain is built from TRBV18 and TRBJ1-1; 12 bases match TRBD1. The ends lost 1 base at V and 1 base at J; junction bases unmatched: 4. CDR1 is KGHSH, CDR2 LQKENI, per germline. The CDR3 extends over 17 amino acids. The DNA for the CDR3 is TGTGCCAGCTCACCACTGGGACAGGGGGCGCGGAACACTGAAGCTTTCTTT. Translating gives CASSPLGQGARNTEAFF. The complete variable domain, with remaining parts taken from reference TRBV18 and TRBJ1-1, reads NAGVMQNPRHLVRRRGQEARLRCSPMKGHSHVYWYRQLPEEGLKFMVYLQKENIIDESGMPKERFSAEFPKEGPSILRIQQVVRGDSAAYFCASSPLGQGARNTEAFFGQGTRLTVV.

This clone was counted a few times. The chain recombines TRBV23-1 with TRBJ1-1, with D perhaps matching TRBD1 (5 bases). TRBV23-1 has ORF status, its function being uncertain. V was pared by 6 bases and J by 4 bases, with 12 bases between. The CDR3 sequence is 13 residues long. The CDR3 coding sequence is TGCGCCAGCAGCCCGGGGGGGACCACTGAAGCTTTCTTT. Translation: CASSPGGTTEAFF.

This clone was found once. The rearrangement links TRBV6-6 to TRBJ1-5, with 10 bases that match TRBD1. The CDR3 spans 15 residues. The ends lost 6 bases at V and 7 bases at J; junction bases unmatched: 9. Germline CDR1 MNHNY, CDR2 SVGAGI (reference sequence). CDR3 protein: CASRSGTGVGQPQHF. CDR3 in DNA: TGTGCCAGCAGGTCCGGGACAGGGGTCGGGCAGCCCCAGCATTTT.

CDR3 residues: CASSDARVDYGYTF. The CDR3 nucleotides are TGTGCCAGCAGTGATGCCCGGGTGGATTATGGCTACACCTTC. This chain joins TRBV6-1 and TRBJ1-2; D remains ambiguous. This CDR3 region has 14 residues. Trimming removed 3 bases from V and 5 bases from J, with 13 bases in between. Germline CDR1 is MNHNS and CDR2 is SASEGT.

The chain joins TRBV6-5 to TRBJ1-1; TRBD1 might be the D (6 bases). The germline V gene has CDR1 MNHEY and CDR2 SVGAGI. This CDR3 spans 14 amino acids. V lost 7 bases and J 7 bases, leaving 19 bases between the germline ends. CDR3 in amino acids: CASKAPGEYFEAFF. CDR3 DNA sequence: TGTGCCAGCAAGGCGCCAGGGGAATATTTTGAAGCTTTCTTT.

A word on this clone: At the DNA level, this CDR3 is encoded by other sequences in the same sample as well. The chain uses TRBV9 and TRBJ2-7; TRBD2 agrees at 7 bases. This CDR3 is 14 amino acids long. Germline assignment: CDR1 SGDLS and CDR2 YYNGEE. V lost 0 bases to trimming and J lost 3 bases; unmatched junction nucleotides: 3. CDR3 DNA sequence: TGTGCCAGCAGCGTAGGGTCGGGAGGCTACGAGCAGTACTTC. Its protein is CASSVGSGGYEQYF.

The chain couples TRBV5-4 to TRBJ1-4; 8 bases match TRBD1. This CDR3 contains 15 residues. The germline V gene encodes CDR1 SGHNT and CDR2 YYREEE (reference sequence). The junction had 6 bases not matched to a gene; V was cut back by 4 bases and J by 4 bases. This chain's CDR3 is CASSRGGQDNEKLFF. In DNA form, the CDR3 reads TGTGCCAGCAGCAGGGGGGGACAGGATAATGAAAAACTGTTTTTT.